This T cell receptor beta chain derives from a study of response to subunit inactivated influenza vaccine. General study points: The authors suggested that few new T cells are recruited per seasonal influenza vaccination.

The CDR3 has 14 amino acids. V lost 0 bases to trimming and J lost 7 bases, with 10 bases between them. Germline V gene data show CDR1 as LGHDT and CDR2 as YNNKEL (reference sequence). With respect to this clonotype: As yet, its antigen is unknown.

TCRdb redid the calling of the RT-PCR reads with MiXCR, one entry per CDR3 protein. The repertoire holds a few hundred thousand distinct CDR3 sequences, with 12% to 15% as singletons. Sequenced material: PBMCs from blood, taken 11 to 12 days after vaccination. The rearrangement joins TRBV3-1 to TRBJ2-1; TRBD2 might be the D (6 bases). This clonotype was sampled from a man aged 50-60 years who received an inactivated influenza vaccine. This chain's CDR3 is CASSQDLGLNEQFF. The CDR3 nucleotides are TGTGCCAGCAGCCAAGATCTGGGACTGAATGAGCAGTTCTTC.